The 16 T cell receptor beta chains below all came from one sample that was sequenced in a study of CD8 T cells in Susac syndrome. An amount of RNA that ranged from 0.5 to 1 ug was reverse transcribed with random hexamers. MiXCR was run by TCRdb on the immunoSEQ multiplex PCR reads, yielding one entry per CDR3 protein. The sample has hundreds of thousands of distinct CDR3 sequences, just under 95% seen once. Material for sequencing was CD4+ T cells from PBMCs. The receptors were gathered from a human donor with multiple sclerosis.

The chain's CDR3 is CASSPLASTDTQYF. In DNA, the CDR3 is TGTGCCAGCAGCCCACTAGCGAGTACAGATACGCAGTATTTT. This chain uses TRBV11-2 with TRBJ2-3; TRBD2 matches 7 bases. Germline V lookup: CDR1 SGHAT, CDR2 FQNNGV. The CDR3 extends over 14 amino acids. Trimming cost V 5 bases and J 3 bases; bases outside gene matches: 5.

The V and J genes are TRBV6-1 and TRBJ2-7; the D is unclear. The CDR3 sequence is 15 residues long. Germline CDR1 reads MNHNS; CDR2 reads SASEGT. V was cut by 7 bases and J by 3 bases, with 19 bases left in between. As DNA, the CDR3 is TGTGCCAGCACCCCACGGGCAGGCCTTATCTACGAGCAGTACTTC. Its protein is CASTPRAGLIYEQYF.

This chain uses TRBV20-1 with TRBJ2-2, with 11 bases identical to TRBD2. There are 16 residues in the CDR3. Germline V gene data show CDR1 as DFQATT and CDR2 as SNEGSKA (reference sequence). After removal of 2 bases from V and 3 bases from J, the junction contained 5 bases not matched to a gene. The CDR3 region has the DNA TGCAGTGCTAGATTTAGCGGGGGGGCGGACACCGGGGAGCTGTTTTTT. It translates to CSARFSGGADTGELFF.

V usage is TRBV7-9 and J usage is TRBJ2-1; D remains ambiguous. Trimming pared 6 bases from V and 5 bases from J, leaving 14 bases between. CDR1 and CDR2 (germline): SEHNR, FQNEAQ (reference sequence). The CDR3 extends over 14 amino acids. Here the CDR3 reads CASSPMGSHNEQFF. The CDR3 nucleotides read TGTGCCAGCAGTCCCATGGGGTCCCACAATGAGCAGTTCTTC.

The chain couples TRBV7-3 to TRBJ2-3; the match to TRBD2 covers 9 bases. Trimming at V came to 6 bases and at J to 7 bases, leaving 11 bases not matched to a gene. Germline loops: CDR1 SGHTA, CDR2 FQGTGA. The CDR3 spans 15 residues. This CDR3 is CASSNVAGGRNTQYF. The CDR3 DNA follows: TGTGCCAGCAGTAATGTTGCGGGGGGGCGTAATACGCAGTATTTT.

The J gene is TRBJ1-5, the V gene TRBV19; D gene uncertain. CDR1 is LNHDA, CDR2 SQIVND, per germline (reference sequence). V was pared by 7 bases and J by 5 bases, with 15 bases between. The CDR3 loop spans 14 amino acids. This chain's CDR3 is CASKLFSDDQPQHF. CDR3 DNA: TGTGCCAGTAAGTTGTTTTCGGATGATCAGCCCCAGCATTTT.

This clonotype was seen only once. This chain links TRBV10-1 with TRBJ2-7, with 8 bases aligning to TRBD2. Germline CDR1 reads WNHNN; CDR2 reads SYGVQD (reference sequence). The CDR3 loop spans 15 amino acids. Losses at the gene ends were 0 bases for V and 2 bases for J; bases not matched to a gene: 3. The CDR3 is CASSESVGGAYEQYF. CDR3 DNA sequence: TGCGCCAGCAGTGAGTCTGTCGGGGGGGCCTACGAGCAGTACTTC.

The chain carries TRBV7-4 and TRBJ1-5, with D unclear. V gave up 2 bases and J gave up 0 bases, with 8 bases separating them. The CDR3 totals 15 residues. The germline V gene encodes CDR1 SGHVT and CDR2 SQSDAQ. CDR3 in DNA: TGTGCCAGCAGCTTAAGATTCAATAGCAATCAGCCCCAGCATTTT. It encodes CASSLRFNSNQPQHF.

The V gene is TRBV28, the J gene TRBJ2-5; 7 nucleotides agree with TRBD1. Germline V CDR1 and CDR2: MDHEN, SYDVKM. This CDR3 contains 16 residues. J gave up 0 bases and V 5 bases, and 9 bases lay outside the gene matches. The CDR3 bases are TGTGCCAGCAGTAAATCACAGGGGCAGTACCAAGAGACCCAGTACTTC. It is translated as CASSKSQGQYQETQYF.

The rearrangement uses TRBV18 and TRBJ1-1; D uncertain. Trimming shortened V by 0 bases and J by 0 bases, and 14 bases separated the two germline ends. The germline V gene has CDR1 KGHSH and CDR2 LQKENI. The CDR3 sequence is 17 residues long. CDR3 in DNA: TGTGCCAGCTCACCACCGTCCCCTGGACGCATGAACACTGAAGCTTTCTTT. Its protein is CASSPPSPGRMNTEAFF.

The V and J genes are TRBV7-9 and TRBJ2-5, with D uncertain. The germline CDR1 and CDR2 sequences are SEHNR and FQNEAQ (reference sequence). The CDR3 totals 11 residues. Between the trimmed V and J ends, which lost 4 bases and 5 bases, there was a span of 5 bases. The CDR3 loop is CASSYVETQYF. The CDR3 DNA sequence: TGTGCCAGCAGCTACGTGGAGACCCAGTACTTC.

This clonotype came up once. The CDR3 DNA reads TGTGCCAGCAGCCAAGAAGGGTCAGGACTAGCGGGAGGTCGCTCTAGCACAGATACGCAGTATTTT. Translating it yields CASSQEGSGLAGGRSSTDTQYF. This chain connects TRBV4-2 to TRBJ2-3; 14 nucleotides line up with TRBD2. V was clipped by 0 bases and J by 0 bases; unmatched bases: 14. This CDR3 region has 22 residues. From germline, CDR1 is LGHNA and CDR2 YNFKEQ.

The chain has TRBV4-1 and TRBJ2-7; TRBD1 is a possible D gene (6 bases). The CDR3 has 15 amino acids. CDR1 is MGHRA, CDR2 YSYEKL, per germline. V lost 4 bases to trimming and J lost 5 bases, with 18 bases between them. The CDR3 bases are TGCGCCAGCAGCCTCATGGACAGTTCGCTCGACGAGCAGTACTTC. Amino acids: CASSLMDSSLDEQYF.

The V and J genes are TRBV6-1 and TRBJ2-5; 10 nucleotides match TRBD1. CDR1 MNHNS and CDR2 SASEGT come from the germline V gene. The CDR3 length is 14 residues. CDR3 in amino acids: CASSYAGQGGTQYF. CDR3 sequence (DNA): TGTGCAAGCTCCTACGCAGGACAGGGGGGGACCCAGTACTTC.

This sequence joins TRBV4-1 and TRBJ2-7; 13 bases align to TRBD2. Germline-derived CDR1 and CDR2 are MGHRA and YSYEKL. V lost 4 bases and J lost 4; bases outside the gene matches: 4. The CDR3 length is 15 residues. The CDR3 region has the DNA TGCGCCAGCAGCCGAGGGACTAGCGGGACGTACGAGCAGTACGTC. It specifies CASSRGTSGTYEQYV.

This chain uses TRBV27 with TRBJ2-6; 8 bases agree with TRBD1. The germline V gene encodes CDR1 MNHEY and CDR2 SMNVEV (reference sequence). V was clipped by 2 bases and J by 4 bases; unmatched bases: 4. The CDR3 is 16 residues long. The DNA of the CDR3 is TGTGCCAGCAGTTTAGACAGGGGATCCGGGGCCAACGTCCTGACTTTC. This encodes CASSLDRGSGANVLTF.